The subject of this entry is one T cell receptor (beta chain). The antigen is undetermined. CMV status came from CD4+ T cell IFNgamma after overnight CMV lysate stimulation of fresh PBMCs. The germline V gene encodes CDR1 SGHRS and CDR2 YFSETQ. The CDR3 contains 13 residues. V was shortened by 1 base and J by 1 base, with 5 bases between the two germline ends. The data were taken from a study of naive and memory T cell subsets. The beta constant-region primer was an equimolar mix of two oligonucleotides covering TRBC1 and TRBC2. Ligation attached a single-stranded oligonucleotide with a 12-nucleotide UMI and the SP2 primer to the cDNA 3' end. Each CDR3 protein gets one entry after TCRdb re-called the UMI-ligation and nested PCR reads with MiXCR. The profile shows around 160,000 distinct CDR3 sequences, about 15% of them singletons. Notes on the study in general: In naive cells, over 85% of TCR sequences were seen only once. Diversity fell and Gini index rose from naive through CM, EM, EMRA.

The clonotype originates from a human donor in good health. The sample was naive CD4+ T cells from blood. The chain carries TRBV5-1 and TRBJ1-1; D unclear. CDR3 coding DNA: TGCGCCAGCAGCTTGTCACAGAACACTGAAGCTTTCTTT. This codes for CASSLSQNTEAFF.